This TCR beta chain was identified during a study of Graves' ophthalmopathy and Graves' hyperthyroidism. Hyperthyroidism qualified as stable when ophthalmopathy did not develop within 18 months of follow-up. New diagnoses, under 2 months' duration, and ages 18 to 65 characterized the hyperthyroidism patients. Thyroid ultrasound, orbital computed tomography, TRAb, serum thyroxine and clinical symptoms formed the basis of diagnosis. The source of the PBMCs was 9.5 to 10 ml of fresh peripheral blood. The study amplified TCR beta CDR3 regions using RNA transcripts. HTBI primers served in a first-round RT-PCR, which a second-round multiplex PCR followed. TCRdb reprocessed the multiplex PCR reads via MiXCR and lists one record per CDR3 protein. The data show 300,000 to 400,000 distinct CDR3 sequences, about a sixth seen once. Sequencing input: peripheral blood. This sequence was found in an adult woman with stable Graves' hyperthyroidism.

The CDR3 is CASSTETAPNYGYTF. DNA for the CDR3: TGTGCCAGCAGTACAGAGACAGCTCCTAACTATGGCTACACCTTC. The J gene is TRBJ1-2, the V gene TRBV28; TRBD1 might be the D (5 bases). Germline CDR1 and CDR2: MDHEN and SYDVKM. Trimming cost V 5 bases and J 0 bases, with 13 bases left between them. The CDR3 length is 15 residues.